This TCR beta chain was documented in a study of CD8 T cells in Susac syndrome. TEMRA cells were FACS-enriched, unlike CD8+ and CD4+ T cells, which were negatively isolated. Reverse transcription of roughly 0.5 to 1 ug RNA was carried out with random hexamers. An immunoSEQ multiplex PCR generated amplified TCR beta CDR3 products spanning 54 Vbeta and 13 Jbeta. TCRdb called the immunoSEQ multiplex PCR reads again in MiXCR, with one record for every CDR3 protein. The table has more than 120,000 distinct CDR3 sequences, around 94% seen once; the top ten hold approximately 0.08%. V dropped 6 bases and J dropped 5 bases, with 13 bases sitting between them. This CDR3 has 14 residues. CDR1 is MDHEN, CDR2 SYDVKM, per germline.

This chain joins TRBV28 and TRBJ1-4; D remains ambiguous. The specimen sequenced was CD4+ T cells from PBMCs. This clonotype was obtained from a human donor in good health. CDR3 in amino acids: CASRLPSGNEKLFF. Written as DNA, the CDR3 is TGTGCCAGCAGACTCCCCTCCGGAAATGAAAAACTGTTTTTT. Full variable domain (remainder filled in from reference TRBV28 and TRBJ1-4): DVKVTQSSRYLVKRTGEKVFLECVQDMDHENMFWYRQDPGLGLRLIYFSYDVKMKEKGDIPEGYSVSREKKERFSLILESASTNQTSMYLCASRLPSGNEKLFFGSGTQLSVL.